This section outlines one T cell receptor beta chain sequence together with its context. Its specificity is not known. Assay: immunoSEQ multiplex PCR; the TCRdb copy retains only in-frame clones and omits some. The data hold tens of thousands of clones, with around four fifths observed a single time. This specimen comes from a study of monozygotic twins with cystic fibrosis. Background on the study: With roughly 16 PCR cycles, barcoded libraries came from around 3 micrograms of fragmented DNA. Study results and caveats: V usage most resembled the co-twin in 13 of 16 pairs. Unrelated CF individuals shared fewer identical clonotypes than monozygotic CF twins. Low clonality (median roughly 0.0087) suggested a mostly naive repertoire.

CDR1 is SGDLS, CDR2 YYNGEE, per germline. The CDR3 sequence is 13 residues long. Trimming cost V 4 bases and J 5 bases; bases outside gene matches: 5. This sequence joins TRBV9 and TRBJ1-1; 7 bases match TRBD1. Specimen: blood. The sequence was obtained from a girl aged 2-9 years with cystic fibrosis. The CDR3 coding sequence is TGTGCCAGCAGCAGGCAGGGGGTAACTGAAGCTTTCTTT. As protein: CASSRQGVTEAFF.